The T cell receptor (beta chain) under discussion was sequenced for a study of blood T cell repertoires in COVID-19. Study overall: Acute-phase and convalescent COVID-19 samples originated in the United States, Italy and Spain.

TCRdb's table, derived via immunoSEQ multiplex PCR, lists solely in-frame clones and lacks some. This repertoire shows under 200,000 clones, roughly 86% found once; its top ten account for roughly 24%. This CDR3 has 14 amino acids. The germline V and J ends were trimmed by 8 bases and 3 bases, with 14 bases remaining between them. The V gene's germline CDR1 is MDHEN and CDR2 SYDVKM. Cohorts were determined from participant-reported clinical history. V gene TRBV28 combines with J gene TRBJ1-5; no reliable D call. Sequences were obtained from PBMCs or T cells enriched from blood (not recorded which). The sequence was obtained from a woman aged 40-49 years in a cohort exposed to, infected with or recovered from COVID-19 (not recorded which). The chain's CDR3 is CASHPIEINQPQHF. For the CDR3, the DNA is TGTGCCAGCCACCCCATAGAGATCAATCAGCCCCAGCATTTT.